The 30 T cell receptor beta chains presented below share a single source sample, sequenced in a study of blood T cell repertoires in COVID-19. Measured with immunoSEQ multiplex PCR; TCRdb has only the in-frame clones, and not every one. The sample has about 8,000 clones; around 90% are singletons. Sequencing used peripheral blood. Receptors were obtained from a woman aged 50 to 65 with active COVID-19.

This chain uses TRBV19 with TRBJ2-1, with 7 bases lining up with TRBD2. Per the germline V gene, CDR1 is LNHDA and CDR2 is SQIVND (reference sequence). Unmatched junction bases numbered 8, after V lost 3 bases and J lost 9 bases. This CDR3 has 14 amino acids. Here the CDR3 DNA reads TGTGCCAGTAGTATGGACGGGAGGAGGACTGAGCAGTTCTTC. This gives the protein CASSMDGRRTEQFF.

This sequence joins TRBV4-1 and TRBJ1-2, with no clear D. With 0 bases removed from V and 6 bases from J, the gap between germline ends came to 8 bases. CDR3 length: 13 amino acids. CDR1 MGHRA and CDR2 YSYEKL come from the germline V gene. CDR3 in DNA: TGCGCCAGCAGCCAAGATGGGAGGGATGGCTACACCTTC. This translates into CASSQDGRDGYTF.

The V and J genes are TRBV7-3 and TRBJ2-2, with 10 bases fitting TRBD1. The CDR3 sequence is 16 residues long. CDR1 and CDR2 (germline): SGHTA, FQGTGA. V dropped 4 bases and J dropped 4; count of bases not matched to a gene: 6. The CDR3, as DNA: TGTGCCAGCAGCTCAGGACAGGGGGACGTCACCGGGGAGCTGTTTTTT. It specifies CASSSGQGDVTGELFF. Variable domain in full (rest from reference TRBV7-3 and TRBJ2-2): GAGVSQTPSNKVTEKGKYVELRCDPISGHTALYWYRQSLGQGPEFLIYFQGTGAADDSGLPNDRFFAVRPEGSVSTLKIQRTERGDSAVYLCASSSGQGDVTGELFFGEGSRLTVL.

A single count supports this clone. The chain recombines TRBV30 with TRBJ2-2; no clear D gene. Trimming left V 4 bases short and J 0 bases short, with 9 bases between. The germline CDR1 and CDR2 sequences are GTSNPN and SVGIG (reference sequence). This CDR3 is 14 amino acids long. The CDR3 nucleotides are TGTGCCTGGAACGGTCGAGCGAACACCGGGGAGCTGTTTTTT. Translating gives CAWNGRANTGELFF.

V is TRBV7-9 and J is TRBJ2-5; D is undetermined. Germline V gene sequence: CDR1 SEHNR, CDR2 FQNEAQ (reference sequence). V was shortened by 9 bases and J by 5 bases, with 7 bases between the two germline ends. The CDR3 contains 10 residues. CDR3 in amino acids: CASAWETQYF. The CDR3 region has the DNA TGTGCCAGTGCGTGGGAGACCCAGTACTTC.

V is TRBV5-5 and J is TRBJ2-2; no clear D gene. V was shortened by 6 bases and J by 1 base, with 13 bases between the two germline ends. CDR3 length equals 15 residues. Germline V gene sequence: CDR1 SGHKS, CDR2 YYEKEE (reference sequence). CDR3 DNA: TGTGCCAGCACCCCGCGCGCTTTGAACACCGGGGAGCTGTTTTTT. Protein product: CASTPRALNTGELFF.

J is TRBJ2-1 and V is TRBV5-1; tentatively, D is TRBD2 (6 bases). Germline V lookup: CDR1 SGHRS, CDR2 YFSETQ. The ends were cut back, 3 bases at V and 0 bases at J, with 13 bases in the middle. CDR3 length: 16 amino acids. The CDR3 DNA reads as TGCGCCAGCAGCTCACAGACCGGGAGCTCCTACAATGAGCAGTTCTTC. Its translation: CASSSQTGSSYNEQFF.

The chain joins TRBV7-2 to TRBJ1-1; TRBD1 aligns across 7 bases. The trim removed 1 base at V and 0 bases at J, leaving 8 bases unmatched. This CDR3 contains 17 residues. Germline V lookup: CDR1 SGHTA, CDR2 FQGNSA. In nucleotides, the CDR3 is TGTGCCAGCAGCTTAGAAGTAAGGGGGCCACTGAACACTGAAGCTTTCTTT. Amino acids: CASSLEVRGPLNTEAFF.

The CDR3 reads CASSTPTGDNSPLHF. CDR3 nucleotides: TGTGCCAGCAGTACCCCAACAGGGGACAATTCACCCCTCCACTTT. J is TRBJ1-6 and V is TRBV6-6; 7 positions match TRBD1. The CDR3 extends over 15 amino acids. The J segment lost 7 bases and the V segment lost 5 bases, leaving 8 bases of the junction unmatched. CDR1 is MNHNY, CDR2 SVGAGI, per germline (reference sequence).

V gene TRBV19 combines with J gene TRBJ1-3; D perhaps matches TRBD1 (5 bases). V was trimmed by 6 bases and J by 0 bases, leaving 6 bases between them. Germline CDR1 and CDR2: LNHDA and SQIVND (reference sequence). The CDR3 has 13 amino acids. The CDR3 bases are TGTGCCAGTAGCGACAGCTCTGGAAACACCATATATTTT. It is translated as CASSDSSGNTIYF.

V usage is TRBV18 and J usage is TRBJ2-2, with D tentatively TRBD2 (6 bases). The CDR3 is made up of 15 amino acids. From germline, CDR1 is KGHSH and CDR2 LQKENI. V dropped 5 bases and J dropped 4 bases, with 14 bases sitting between them. This CDR3 is CASSSRLGFTGELFF. The CDR3 region has the DNA TGTGCCAGCTCATCGAGACTAGGTTTCACCGGGGAGCTGTTTTTT.

This clone was observed once. The J gene is TRBJ1-4, the V gene TRBV27, with TRBD1 as a possible D gene (5 bases). This CDR3 spans 15 amino acids. V was trimmed by 5 bases and J by 4 bases, leaving 14 bases between them. Per germline, CDR1 MNHEY and CDR2 SMNVEV (reference sequence). The CDR3 coding sequence is TGTGCCAGCAGTGGGGGGAGGGGCTATAATGAAAAACTGTTTTTT. Translating it yields CASSGGRGYNEKLFF.

This rearrangement joins TRBV3-1 (or the pseudogene TRBV3-2) to TRBJ2-1, with D hard to call. The V and J ends lost 6 bases and 9 bases respectively, with 12 bases between them. The CDR3 sequence is 12 residues long. Germline CDR1 reads LGHDT; CDR2 reads YNNKEL (reference sequence). The DNA for the CDR3 is TGTGCCAGCAGTTCTTCTTCGGGTGAGCAGTTCTTC. This codes for CASSSSSGEQFF.

V and J are TRBV19 and TRBJ2-2, with D perhaps TRBD1 (5 bases). The germline gives CDR1 LNHDA, CDR2 SQIVND (reference sequence). There are 15 residues in the CDR3. The V gene lost 5 bases and the J gene lost 0 bases, with 10 bases spanning the gap. The CDR3 loop is CASSPGHTNTGELFF. Here the CDR3 DNA reads TGTGCCAGTAGTCCCGGACATACGAACACCGGGGAGCTGTTTTTT.

The chain couples TRBV6-1 to TRBJ1-5, with a possible D match to TRBD1 (5 bases). The CDR3 sequence is 14 residues long. Trimming stripped 3 bases from V and 0 bases from J, with 6 bases between. From germline, CDR1 is MNHNS and CDR2 SASEGT. The CDR3 region is CASSEGGSNQPQHF. In nucleotides, the CDR3 is TGTGCCAGCAGTGAGGGGGGTAGCAATCAGCCCCAGCATTTT.

This clone is large in the sample. This chain joins TRBV3-1 (or the pseudogene TRBV3-2) and TRBJ1-4; 9 bases match TRBD1. V shed 4 bases, J shed 8 bases, and the junction held 8 bases outside the gene matches. This CDR3 is 15 amino acids long. The germline V gene has CDR1 LGHDT and CDR2 YNNKEL (reference sequence). This CDR3 reads CASSPVGQGEEKLFF. The CDR3 DNA reads TGTGCCAGCAGCCCGGTGGGACAGGGAGAAGAAAAACTGTTTTTT.

V gene TRBV9 combines with J gene TRBJ2-2; 8 nucleotides match TRBD2. The ends lost 0 bases at V and 5 bases at J; junction bases unmatched: 6. This CDR3 comprises 16 residues. Germline V gene sequence: CDR1 SGDLS, CDR2 YYNGEE. The CDR3 loop reads CASSVVPGGPTGELFF. The DNA for the CDR3 is TGTGCCAGCAGCGTAGTCCCGGGAGGGCCAACCGGGGAGCTGTTTTTT.

This clone is a singleton in its sample. V usage is TRBV11-2 and J usage is TRBJ1-1; D ambiguous. The germline V gene has CDR1 SGHAT and CDR2 FQNNGV. This CDR3 contains 13 residues. V was shortened by 1 base and J by 4 bases, with 7 bases between the two germline ends. CDR3 in DNA: TGTGCCAGCAGCTTAGGAGGGATCACTGAAGCTTTCTTT. This gives the protein CASSLGGITEAFF.

The rearrangement uses TRBV3-1 (or the pseudogene TRBV3-2) and TRBJ2-7; 11 nucleotides agree with TRBD2. V gave up 3 bases and J gave up 4 bases; unmatched junction bases: 5. The CDR3 covers 15 residues. The germline CDR1 and CDR2 sequences are LGHDT and YNNKEL (reference sequence). The CDR3 nucleotides are TGTGCCAGCAGCCAGAGTAGCGGGAGGGAGTACGAGCAGTACTTC. Protein: CASSQSSGREYEQYF.

V usage is TRBV30 and J usage is TRBJ1-6; D call uncertain. Deletions cut 5 bases from V and 10 bases from J, with 18 bases between. The V gene's germline CDR1 is GTSNPN and CDR2 SVGIG (reference sequence). This CDR3 is built from 14 residues. CDR3 nucleotides: TGTGCCTGGTCGGTAGTCGCGGCCGGGTCACCCCTCCACTTT. Translated: CAWSVVAAGSPLHF.

J is TRBJ2-1 and V is TRBV19, with 11 bases matching TRBD2. Germline V gene lookup returns CDR1 LNHDA and CDR2 SQIVND (reference sequence). The CDR3 is made up of 17 amino acids. The J segment lost 4 bases and the V segment lost 2 bases, leaving 7 bases of the junction unmatched. As DNA, the CDR3 is TGTGCCAGTAGTATAAGGCTAGCGGGAGGACTGTACAATGAGCAGTTCTTC. Protein sequence: CASSIRLAGGLYNEQFF.

The chain links TRBV5-1 to TRBJ1-1, with TRBD1 matching 7 bases. The CDR3 sequence is 15 residues long. After removal of 4 bases from V and 2 bases from J, the junction contained 8 bases not matched to a gene. Per the germline V gene, CDR1 is SGHRS and CDR2 is YFSETQ. The CDR3 nucleotides are TGCGCCAGCAGCCCCTCCGGACAGGCAAACACTGAAGCTTTCTTT. Amino acid sequence: CASSPSGQANTEAFF.

The chain is built from TRBV28 and TRBJ2-7; 11 nucleotides agree with TRBD2. The V gene end was trimmed by 5 bases and the J gene end by 4 bases; junction bases not matched to a gene: 10. The CDR3 length is 16 residues. The germline V gene has CDR1 MDHEN and CDR2 SYDVKM. The CDR3 sequence is CASSPVAGGPFYEQYF. As DNA, the CDR3 is TGTGCCAGCAGTCCTGTAGCGGGAGGGCCTTTTTACGAGCAGTACTTC.

This clone was observed a single time. The chain uses TRBV7-3 and TRBJ2-1, with a weak D call TRBD2 (7 bases). Germline assignment: CDR1 SGHTA and CDR2 FQGTGA. V was cut by 2 bases and J by 5 bases, with 13 bases left in between. This CDR3 contains 15 residues. The CDR3 DNA reads TGTGCCAGCAGCTTACTTGGGGGGGCACACAATGAGCAGTTCTTC. This gives the protein CASSLLGGAHNEQFF. Full variable domain (outside the CDR3, taken from reference TRBV7-3 and TRBJ2-1): GAGVSQTPSNKVTEKGKYVELRCDPISGHTALYWYRQSLGQGPEFLIYFQGTGAADDSGLPNDRFFAVRPEGSVSTLKIQRTERGDSAVYLCASSLLGGAHNEQFFGPGTRLTVL.

The chain carries TRBV9 and TRBJ2-1; TRBD2 agrees at 11 bases. The CDR3 extends over 14 amino acids. Germline V gives CDR1 SGDLS, CDR2 YYNGEE. Trimming at V came to 4 bases and at J to 6 bases, leaving 3 bases not matched to a gene. This CDR3 reads CASSPGTSGNEQFF. The CDR3 nucleotides are TGTGCCAGCAGCCCTGGGACTAGCGGCAATGAGCAGTTCTTC.

The chain joins TRBV2 to TRBJ2-5; 10 positions agree with TRBD1. V lost 6 bases to trimming and J lost 3 bases; unmatched junction nucleotides: 4. Germline loops: CDR1 SNHLY, CDR2 FYNNEI. The CDR3 is 14 residues long. CDR3 in DNA: TGTGCCAGCAGATCGACAGGGGGCGAAGAGACCCAGTACTTC. It encodes CASRSTGGEETQYF.

This chain joins TRBV5-4 and TRBJ1-4, with TRBD1 matching over 12 bases. This CDR3 has 16 amino acids. Trimming removed 1 base from V and 6 bases from J; junction bases left unmatched: 4. CDR1 is SGHNT and CDR2 is YYREEE in the germline V gene (reference sequence). Here the CDR3 reads CASSLRRDRGHEKLFF. The DNA for the CDR3 is TGTGCCAGCAGCTTGCGACGGGACAGGGGGCATGAAAAACTGTTTTTT. The full variable domain, with the rest looked up from reference TRBV5-4 and TRBJ1-4, is ETGVTQSPTHLIKTRGQQVTLRCSSQSGHNTVSWYQQALGQGPQFIFQYYREEENGRGNFPPRFSGLQFPNYSSELNVNALELDDSALYLCASSLRRDRGHEKLFFGSGTQLSVL.

The chain is built from TRBV14 and TRBJ2-2; 11 bases are a match to TRBD2. Unmatched junction bases numbered 5, after V lost 6 bases and J lost 5 bases. The CDR3 is 15 amino acids. Per germline, CDR1 SGHDN and CDR2 FVKESK. In DNA, the CDR3 is TGTGCCAGCAGTCCCCTAGCGGGAGGAACCGGGGAGCTGTTTTTT. Its protein product is CASSPLAGGTGELFF.

V usage is TRBV10-1 and J usage is TRBJ2-3; 10 nucleotides match TRBD2. V lost 6 bases and J lost 1; bases outside the gene matches: 4. CDR1 is WNHNN, CDR2 SYGVQD, per germline (reference sequence). The CDR3 extends over 15 amino acids. CDR3 residues: CASSAGTSGTDTQYF. The CDR3 nucleotides read TGCGCCAGCAGCGCCGGGACTAGCGGCACAGATACGCAGTATTTT.

The rearrangement uses TRBV27 and TRBJ1-3; D is uncertain. V was trimmed by 3 bases and J by 0 bases, leaving 12 bases between them. This CDR3 contains 16 residues. Germline V gene sequence: CDR1 MNHEY, CDR2 SMNVEV (reference sequence). CDR3 residues: CASSFPKDNSGNTIYF. For the CDR3, the DNA is TGTGCCAGCAGTTTCCCAAAAGACAACTCTGGAAACACCATATATTTT.